The rows below give T cell receptor beta chains drawn from one sample of a study of response to subunit inactivated influenza vaccine. TCRdb re-derived calls from the RT-PCR reads in MiXCR, one entry per CDR3 protein. The profile shows a few hundred thousand distinct CDR3 sequences, 6% to 9% of them singletons. The sample was PBMCs from blood, taken about 23 months after vaccination. The receptor source for this set is a man between 50 and 69 years old who received an inactivated influenza vaccine. CDR3s include the opening cysteine and the closing phenylalanine or tryptophan. The D gene is left open where the match is weak. The size entry is marked missing in some rows and otherwise reads once, few, many or a size class.

v_gene	abundance	d_gene	j_gene	CDR3nt	CDR3aa
TRBV5-1	few	TRBD1	TRBJ2-7	TGCGCCAGCAGCTCGTCAGGGGGTGGATTCTACGAGCAGTACTTC	CASSSSGGGFYEQYF
TRBV20-1	many	-	TRBJ2-7	TGCAGTGCTAGTTATCAGGGCTCCTACGAGCAGTACTTC	CSASYQGSYEQYF
TRBV4-1	few	-	TRBJ1-1	TGCGCCAGCAGCCAAGCCACAGACTTGAACACTGAAGCTTTCTTT	CASSQATDLNTEAFF
TRBV6-5	few	TRBD2	TRBJ2-2	TGTGCCAGCAGTTACGCGCGGGGGGGCACCGGGGAGCTGTTTTTT	CASSYARGGTGELFF
TRBV4-3	many	-	TRBJ2-3	TGCGCCAGCACCAGGGTCCCCGATACGCAGTATTTT	CASTRVPDTQYF
TRBV2	few	-	TRBJ2-1	TGTGCCAGCACCTACGGGGGCTACAATGAGCAGTTCTTC	CASTYGGYNEQFF
TRBV28	many	TRBD1	TRBJ2-7	TGTGCCAGCAGGGACCAGACAGGGTGGTACGAGCAGTACTTC	CASRDQTGWYEQYF
TRBV12-3/TRBV12-4	few	-	TRBJ1-2	TGTGCCAGCAGTTTAGGTGGGGGGATCCTGGACTATGGCTACACCTTC	CASSLGGGILDYGYTF
TRBV7-2	-	-	TRBJ1-4	TGTGCCAGCAGCTTAGTCATTTCGGGGGGGAGTGAAAAACTGTTTTTT	CASSLVISGGSEKLFF
TRBV5-1	many	-	TRBJ1-1	TGCGCCAGCAGCTCATCTACACTGAACACTGAAGCTTTCTTT	CASSSSTLNTEAFF
TRBV20-1	many	TRBD1	TRBJ2-5	TGCAGTGCTAGTGACAGGGGACTTCAAGAGACCCAGTACTTC	CSASDRGLQETQYF
TRBV7-2	-	TRBD2	TRBJ2-3	TGTGCCAGCAGCTTAGTCGGGGGGGCTAAAGATACGCAGTATTTT	CASSLVGGAKDTQYF
TRBV27	many	-	TRBJ2-7	TGTGCCAGCAGTTTATCGTACAGCTCCTACGAGCAGTACTTC	CASSLSYSSYEQYF
TRBV4-1	many	-	TRBJ2-5	TGCGCCAGCAGCCAAGAGGGGGGGCTGGAGACCCAGTACTTC	CASSQEGGLETQYF
TRBV18	-	TRBD1	TRBJ1-5	TGTGCCAGCTCAGCCACGTCACAGGGGAATCAGCCCCAGCATTTT	CASSATSQGNQPQHF
TRBV20-1	many	TRBD1	TRBJ2-4	TGCAGTGCTATCACAGGGGGAAACATTCAGTACTTC	CSAITGGNIQYF
TRBV7-2	few	-	TRBJ2-3	TGTGCCAGCAGCTCTTCCGGGACACTCCGTCCCAGTACGCAGTATTTT	CASSSSGTLRPSTQYF
TRBV6-5	few	-	TRBJ2-7	TGTGCCAGCAGTTACGGTAGGCGGAGCGACGAGCAGTACTTC	CASSYGRRSDEQYF
TRBV20-1	few	TRBD1	TRBJ2-1	TGCAGTGCTAGAGCCGGGACAGGGGACTACAATGAGCAGTTCTTC	CSARAGTGDYNEQFF
TRBV20-1	-	TRBD2	TRBJ2-3	TGCAGTGCTAGAGGACTAGCGGGAGTTTGGGCAGATACGCAGTATTTT	CSARGLAGVWADTQYF
TRBV12-3/TRBV12-4	few	TRBD2	TRBJ2-4	TGTGCCAGCAGGTTTAGCGGGGGGGCGAACATTCAGTACTTC	CASRFSGGANIQYF
TRBV20-1	few	TRBD2	TRBJ2-7	TGCAGTGCTAGAGCTTGGACTAGCGGGAACCTCTACGAGCAGTACTTC	CSARAWTSGNLYEQYF
TRBV12-3/TRBV12-4	many	TRBD2	TRBJ2-7	TGTGCCAGCAGTTTAGCGCTGGGACTAGCGGGGTTGAACGAGCAGTACTTC	CASSLALGLAGLNEQYF
TRBV3-1	few	-	TRBJ1-4	TGTGCCAGCAGCCAAGTACGGGGGAGCCCCGCTGAAAAACTGTTTTTT	CASSQVRGSPAEKLFF